This TCR beta chain comes out of a study of shared clonotypes between healthy human individuals. Germline CDR1 LNHDA, CDR2 SQIVND (reference sequence). Trimming at V came to 9 bases and at J to 1 base, leaving 11 bases not matched to a gene. CDR3 length: 16 residues. The study, taken as a whole, reports: Larger estimated richness was generally recorded for naive subsets relative to memory subsets. Researchers sampled blood only, noting tissue repertoires likely differ.

Source study methods: ImmunoSEQ yielded junction-only sequences lacking quality scores, so filtering differed. Profiled with immunoSEQ multiplex PCR; TCRdb holds only in-frame clones, not every one. V and J calls and clone size follow that table, whereas D and trimming were derived from the DNA. The table has about 750,000 clones, about 92% seen once; the top ten hold around 24%. As to this clone: Its antigen remains unknown.

CD45RO-negative CD8 cells positively selected for CCR7 made up the naive population, which excluded terminally differentiated effector memory CD45RA+ cells. The chain recombines TRBV19 with TRBJ1-5; 8 bases agree with TRBD1. The sample comprised naive CD8+ T cells sorted from blood. This clonotype was obtained from a man under 40 in good health. In DNA form, the CDR3 reads TGTGCCAGCCTCACCGCAGGGGGCGGAAGCAATCAGCCCCAGCATTTT. It codes for CASLTAGGGSNQPQHF.